The T cell receptor beta chain under discussion was sequenced for a study of T cells in Graves' hyperthyroidism and ophthalmopathy. Study-level points and caveats: In simple terms, a model built on 13 V-J features told ophthalmopathy apart from stable hyperthyroidism.

Orbital computed tomography and thyroid ultrasound, together with serum TRAb and thyroxine and clinical symptoms, were used for diagnoses. This clonotype occurred many times. Its target is unknown. TCR beta CDR3 regions were amplified from RNA transcripts. Primed by the HTBI set, a first-round RT-PCR was run on the TCR CDR3. TCRdb re-derived calls from the multiplex PCR reads in MiXCR, one entry per CDR3 protein. Found here are about 270,000 distinct CDR3 sequences, roughly 15% of them singletons; the top ten hold more than 30%. The CDR3 totals 15 residues. V dropped 0 bases and J dropped 4 bases, with 10 bases sitting between them. Germline values: CDR1 SGDLS, CDR2 YYNGEE.

The chain recombines TRBV9 with TRBJ1-4; no clear D gene. The specimen was blood. The clonotype comes from a woman aged 45-65 years with Graves' hyperthyroidism that later progressed to Graves' ophthalmopathy. The CDR3, as DNA: TGTGCCAGCAGCGTAGATGGGCGGCTTAATGAAAAACTGTTTTTT. Protein product: CASSVDGRLNEKLFF.